Below are 9 T cell receptor beta chains sequenced from a single sample in a study of siplizumab effects on memory and regulatory T cells. TCRdb's copy holds only in-frame clones and misses some; the assay was immunoSEQ multiplex PCR. Of 100,000 or so clones listed, more than 85% were seen once; the top ten hold more than 2.5%. Sequences were obtained from CD4+ T cells sorted from blood. Source of these receptors: a human donor in good health. Some clones in this sample may be carry-over from other donors' samples.

This chain joins TRBV5-1 and TRBJ2-5; the match to TRBD2 covers 8 bases. The V segment lost 4 bases and the J segment 4 bases; nucleotides outside the gene matches: 9. Germline values: CDR1 SGHRS, CDR2 YFSETQ. The CDR3 covers 15 residues. The CDR3 sequence is CASSLTGTRRETQYF. In DNA, the CDR3 is TGCGCCAGCAGCCTGACCGGGACTAGAAGAGAGACCCAGTACTTC.

The J gene is TRBJ2-3, the V gene TRBV5-4; TRBD2 matches 14 bases. The CDR3 is 19 residues long. V lost 3 bases and J lost 1; bases outside the gene matches: 10. In germline, CDR1 is SGHNT, CDR2 YYREEE (reference sequence). CDR3 sequence: CASSSRLAGGPQGTDTQYF. The CDR3 bases are TGTGCCAGCAGCTCAAGACTAGCGGGAGGGCCTCAGGGCACAGATACGCAGTATTTT. Looking up the rest from reference TRBV5-4 and TRBJ2-3 gives the full variable domain: ETGVTQSPTHLIKTRGQQVTLRCSSQSGHNTVSWYQQALGQGPQFIFQYYREEENGRGNFPPRFSGLQFPNYSSELNVNALELDDSALYLCASSSRLAGGPQGTDTQYFGPGTRLTVL.

This sequence joins TRBV21-1 and TRBJ2-2. TRBV21-1 is an annotated pseudogene. This CDR3 spans 17 amino acids. CDR3: CASSRRTGPYNTGELFF. The CDR3 DNA reads TGTGCCAGCAGCAGAAGGACCGGGCCCTATAACACCGGGGAGCTGTTTTTT.

This rearrangement joins TRBV5-6 to TRBJ2-7; the D gene is possibly TRBD1 (5 bases). V lost 0 bases, J lost 2 bases, and 12 bases lay in between. The CDR3 runs to 15 residues. Germline assignment: CDR1 SGHDT and CDR2 YYEEEE. CDR3 nucleotides: TGTGCCAGCAGCTTGGTCAAGGGGTCAACCTACGAGCAGTACTTC. Protein: CASSLVKGSTYEQYF.

This CDR3 is CASSRRGWAEAFF. CDR3 bases: TGTGCCAGCAGCCGGAGGGGCTGGGCTGAAGCTTTCTTT. This chain links TRBV14 with TRBJ1-1; maybe TRBD1 (5 bases). The CDR3 runs 13 residues. Trimming shortened V by 4 bases and J by 6 bases, and 12 bases separated the two germline ends. Germline V gene sequence: CDR1 SGHDN, CDR2 FVKESK.

The rearrangement uses TRBV5-4 and TRBJ2-7, with D possibly matching TRBD2 (6 bases). The germline V gene has CDR1 SGHNT and CDR2 YYREEE (reference sequence). V was cut by 3 bases and J by 7 bases, with 17 bases left in between. This CDR3 comprises 14 residues. The CDR3 DNA sequence: TGTGCCAGCAGCTCCGGGGGTTTTGTGCGGGAGCAGTACTTC. It is translated as CASSSGGFVREQYF.

The rearrangement joins TRBV5-4 to TRBJ2-1, with D tentatively TRBD2 (5 bases). CDR1 and CDR2 (germline): SGHNT, YYREEE (reference sequence). The CDR3 totals 16 residues. Trimming cost V 4 bases and J 4 bases, with 18 bases left between them. The CDR3 region has the DNA TGTGCCAGCAGCCGGTTAGGAGGTAGAATTTACAATGAGCAGTTCTTC. Protein sequence: CASSRLGGRIYNEQFF.

The J gene is TRBJ2-7, the V gene TRBV6-1, with TRBD1 matching over 7 bases. This CDR3 region has 13 residues. Germline V lookup: CDR1 MNHNS, CDR2 SASEGT. Trimming took 7 bases from V and 2 from J; bases not matched to a gene: 5. CDR3 protein: CASNSGQAYEQYF. CDR3 sequence (DNA): TGTGCCAGCAACTCCGGACAGGCCTACGAGCAGTACTTC.

This chain links TRBV7-3 with TRBJ1-1; D is perhaps TRBD1 (6 bases). Trimming took 2 bases from V and 5 from J, leaving 9 bases between them. The CDR3 is 13 amino acids. CDR1 and CDR2 from the germline V gene are SGHTA and FQGTGA. CDR3 protein: CASSLGGQTEAFF. The CDR3 nucleotides read TGTGCCAGCAGCTTAGGGGGGCAAACTGAAGCTTTCTTT.